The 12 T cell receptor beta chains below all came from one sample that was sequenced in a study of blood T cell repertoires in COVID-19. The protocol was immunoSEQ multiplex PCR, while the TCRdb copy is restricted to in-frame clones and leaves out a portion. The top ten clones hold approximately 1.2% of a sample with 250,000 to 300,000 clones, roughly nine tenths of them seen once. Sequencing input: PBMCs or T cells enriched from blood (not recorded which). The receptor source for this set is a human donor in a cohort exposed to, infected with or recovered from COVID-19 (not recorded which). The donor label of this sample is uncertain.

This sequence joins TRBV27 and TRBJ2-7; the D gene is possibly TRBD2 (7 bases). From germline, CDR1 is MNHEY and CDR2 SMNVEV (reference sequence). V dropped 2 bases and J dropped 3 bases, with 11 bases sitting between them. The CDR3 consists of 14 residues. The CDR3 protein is CASSLTGGHYEQYF. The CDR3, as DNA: TGTGCCAGCAGTTTAACCGGGGGGCACTACGAGCAGTACTTC.

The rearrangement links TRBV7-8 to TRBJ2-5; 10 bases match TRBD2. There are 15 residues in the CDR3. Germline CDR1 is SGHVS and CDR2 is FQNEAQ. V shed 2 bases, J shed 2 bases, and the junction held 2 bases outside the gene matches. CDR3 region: CASSLNSGGQETQYF. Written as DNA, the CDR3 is TGTGCCAGCAGCTTAAATAGCGGGGGGCAAGAGACCCAGTACTTC.

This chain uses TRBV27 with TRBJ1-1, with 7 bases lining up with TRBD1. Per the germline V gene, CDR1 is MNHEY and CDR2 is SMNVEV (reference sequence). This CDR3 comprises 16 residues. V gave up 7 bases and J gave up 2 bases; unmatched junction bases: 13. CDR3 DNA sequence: TGTGCCAGCATCACCCTCTCGACAGGGAGAAACACTGAAGCTTTCTTT. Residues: CASITLSTGRNTEAFF.

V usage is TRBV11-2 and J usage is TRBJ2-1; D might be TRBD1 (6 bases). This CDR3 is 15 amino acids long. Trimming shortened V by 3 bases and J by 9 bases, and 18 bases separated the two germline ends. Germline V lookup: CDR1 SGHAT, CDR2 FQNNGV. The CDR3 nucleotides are TGTGCCAGCAGCTTTCGTAACAGGGAGAAGGGTGAGCAGTTCTTC. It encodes CASSFRNREKGEQFF.

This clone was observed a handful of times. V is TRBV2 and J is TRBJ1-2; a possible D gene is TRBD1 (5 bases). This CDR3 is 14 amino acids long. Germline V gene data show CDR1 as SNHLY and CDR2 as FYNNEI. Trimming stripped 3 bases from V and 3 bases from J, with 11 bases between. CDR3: CASSDRGRDYGYTF. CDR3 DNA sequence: TGTGCCAGCAGTGACCGAGGCAGGGACTATGGCTACACCTTC.

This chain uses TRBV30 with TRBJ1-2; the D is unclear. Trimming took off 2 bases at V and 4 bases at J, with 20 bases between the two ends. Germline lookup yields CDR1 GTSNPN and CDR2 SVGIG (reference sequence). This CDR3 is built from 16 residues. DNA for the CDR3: TGTGCCTGGAGTCCGGCCCCAGGAGGACGGGGCTATGGCTACACCTTC. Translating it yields CAWSPAPGGRGYGYTF.

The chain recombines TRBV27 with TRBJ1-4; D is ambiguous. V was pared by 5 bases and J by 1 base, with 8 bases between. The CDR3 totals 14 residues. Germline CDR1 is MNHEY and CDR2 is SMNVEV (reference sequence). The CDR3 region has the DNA TGTGCCAGCAGTACTGTTATAACTAATGAAAAACTGTTTTTT. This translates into CASSTVITNEKLFF. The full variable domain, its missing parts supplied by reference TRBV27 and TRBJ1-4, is EAQVTQNPRYLITVTGKKLTVTCSQNMNHEYMSWYRQDPGLGLRQIYYSMNVEVTDKGDVPEGYKVSRKEKRNFPLILESPSPNQTSLYFCASSTVITNEKLFFGSGTQLSVL.

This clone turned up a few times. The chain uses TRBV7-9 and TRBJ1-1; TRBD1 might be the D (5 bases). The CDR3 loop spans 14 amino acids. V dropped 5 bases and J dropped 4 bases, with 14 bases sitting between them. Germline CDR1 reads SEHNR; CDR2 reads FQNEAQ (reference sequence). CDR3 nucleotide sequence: TGTGCCAGCAGCCCCTGGGGGGAAGGCACTGAAGCTTTCTTT. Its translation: CASSPWGEGTEAFF.

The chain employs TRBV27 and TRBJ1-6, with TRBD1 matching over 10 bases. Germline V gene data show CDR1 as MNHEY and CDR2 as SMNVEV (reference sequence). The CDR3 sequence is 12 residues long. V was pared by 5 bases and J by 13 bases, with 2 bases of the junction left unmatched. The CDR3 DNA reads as TGTGCCAGCAGTCCGGACAGGGGGCCCCTCCACTTT. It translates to CASSPDRGPLHF.

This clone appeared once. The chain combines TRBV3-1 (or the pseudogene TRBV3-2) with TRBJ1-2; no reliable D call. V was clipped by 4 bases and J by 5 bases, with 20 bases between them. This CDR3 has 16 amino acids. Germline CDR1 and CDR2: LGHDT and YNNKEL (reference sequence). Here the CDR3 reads CASSRSTERVGYGYTF. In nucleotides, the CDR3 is TGTGCCAGCAGCCGCTCAACTGAGAGGGTAGGGTATGGCTACACCTTC.

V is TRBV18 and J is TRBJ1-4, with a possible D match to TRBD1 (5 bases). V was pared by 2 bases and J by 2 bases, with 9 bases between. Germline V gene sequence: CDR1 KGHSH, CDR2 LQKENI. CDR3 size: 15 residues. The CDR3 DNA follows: TGTGCCAGCTCACCAGGGGGAGGCACTAATGAAAAACTGTTTTTT. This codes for CASSPGGGTNEKLFF.

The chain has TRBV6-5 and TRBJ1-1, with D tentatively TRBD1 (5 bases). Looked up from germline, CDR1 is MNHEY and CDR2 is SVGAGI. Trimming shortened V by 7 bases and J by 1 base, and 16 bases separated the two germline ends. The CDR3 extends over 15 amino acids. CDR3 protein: CASTFGGGTNTEAFF. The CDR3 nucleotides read TGTGCCAGCACGTTTGGCGGGGGGACGAACACTGAAGCTTTCTTT.